A selection of T cell receptor beta chains follows, all from one sample in a study of T-cell memory formation after mild COVID-19. TCRdb used MiXCR to reprocess the 5' RACE reads, holding one entry per CDR3 protein. The sample carries 50,000 to 75,000 distinct CDR3 sequences, about 9.4% recorded once. Sequenced input: PBMCs or a T cell subset sorted from them (not recorded which). These receptor sequences come from a man younger than 30 who had mild COVID-19 (a few samples of this study predate the infection). Cell type and time point are not known. Both conserved end residues are part of each CDR3. Fields, in order: D gene, clone size, CDR3 length, V gene, J gene, CDR3 DNA, CDR3 protein. The D gene is left open where the match is weak. Only some rows state a clone size, as once, few, many or a class for expanded clones.

d_call: NA; clone_size: few; cdr3_length: 16; v_call: TRBV5-4; j_call: TRBJ2-5; cdr3_nt: TGTGCCAGCAGCCCTACCTTCCCCCTTGCGGGAGAGACCCAGTACTTC; cdr3_aa: CASSPTFPLAGETQYF
d_call: NA; clone_size: few; cdr3_length: 15; v_call: TRBV7-7; j_call: TRBJ1-1; cdr3_nt: TGTGCCAGCAGCCCGCGGACAGAAATGAACACTGAAGCTTTCTTT; cdr3_aa: CASSPRTEMNTEAFF
d_call: NA; clone_size: many; cdr3_length: 17; v_call: TRBV4-3; j_call: TRBJ2-3; cdr3_nt: TGCGCCAGCAGCCAAGATAAGGCTAGTGATCTCACAGATACGCAGTATTTT; cdr3_aa: CASSQDKASDLTDTQYF
d_call: NA; clone_size: many; cdr3_length: 17; v_call: TRBV4-1; j_call: TRBJ2-3; cdr3_nt: TGCGCCAGCAGCAACTCGTGGCAGGGGCGGGCGACAGATACGCAGTATTTT; cdr3_aa: CASSNSWQGRATDTQYF
d_call: TRBD2; clone_size: NA; cdr3_length: 14; v_call: TRBV10-2; j_call: TRBJ2-5; cdr3_nt: TGCGCCAGCGGATCCGGGACTAGCGGGGAGACCCAGTACTTC; cdr3_aa: CASGSGTSGETQYF
d_call: TRBD1; clone_size: NA; cdr3_length: 16; v_call: TRBV12-3/TRBV12-4; j_call: TRBJ1-6; cdr3_nt: TGTGCCAGCAGTTTAGCGACAGGGGGCGGGAATTCACCCCTCCACTTT; cdr3_aa: CASSLATGGGNSPLHF
d_call: NA; clone_size: NA; cdr3_length: 13; v_call: TRBV11-2; j_call: TRBJ2-3; cdr3_nt: TGTGCCAGCAGACCGGGGGGCACAGATACGCAGTATTTT; cdr3_aa: CASRPGGTDTQYF
d_call: NA; clone_size: few; cdr3_length: 14; v_call: TRBV7-2; j_call: TRBJ2-1; cdr3_nt: TGTGCCAGCAGCTTAAGCAGGGCGCTCAATGAGCAGTTCTTC; cdr3_aa: CASSLSRALNEQFF
d_call: TRBD2; clone_size: many; cdr3_length: 16; v_call: TRBV4-2; j_call: TRBJ2-5; cdr3_nt: TGTGCCAGCAGCCAGGATCGAGCGGGGGTCAAAGAGACCCAGTACTTC; cdr3_aa: CASSQDRAGVKETQYF
d_call: TRBD2; clone_size: NA; cdr3_length: 15; v_call: TRBV5-1; j_call: TRBJ2-5; cdr3_nt: TGCGCCAGCAGGACTAGCGGGGGTGTAGAAGAGACCCAGTACTTC; cdr3_aa: CASRTSGGVEETQYF
d_call: NA; clone_size: NA; cdr3_length: 13; v_call: TRBV6-2/TRBV6-3; j_call: TRBJ1-2; cdr3_nt: TGTGCCAGCAGTGAGGCATTCGGCTATGGCTACACCTTC; cdr3_aa: CASSEAFGYGYTF
d_call: NA; clone_size: few; cdr3_length: 14; v_call: TRBV25-1; j_call: TRBJ2-3; cdr3_nt: TGTGCCAGCACTAAGATAGGGGGGGCCGATACGCAGTATTTT; cdr3_aa: CASTKIGGADTQYF
d_call: TRBD2; clone_size: few; cdr3_length: 18; v_call: TRBV14; j_call: TRBJ2-2; cdr3_nt: TGTGCCAGCAGCCGCGAGATGACTAGCGGGGGGAACACCGGGGAGCTGTTTTTT; cdr3_aa: CASSREMTSGGNTGELFF
d_call: TRBD1; clone_size: few; cdr3_length: 15; v_call: TRBV9; j_call: TRBJ2-7; cdr3_nt: TGTGCCAGCAGCGCGGAAGACAGGGGCGCCTACGAGCAGTACTTC; cdr3_aa: CASSAEDRGAYEQYF
d_call: NA; clone_size: NA; cdr3_length: 14; v_call: TRBV7-6; j_call: TRBJ2-3; cdr3_nt: TGTGCCAGCAGCCACTCTCGACTGGCAGATACGCAGTATTTT; cdr3_aa: CASSHSRLADTQYF
d_call: NA; clone_size: NA; cdr3_length: 16; v_call: TRBV5-1; j_call: TRBJ1-4; cdr3_nt: TGCGCCAGCAGCCTGTCCGACGGGAGGCAGAATGAAAAACTGTTTTTT; cdr3_aa: CASSLSDGRQNEKLFF
d_call: NA; clone_size: many; cdr3_length: 16; v_call: TRBV29-1; j_call: TRBJ2-1; cdr3_nt: TGCAGCGCCGGGGGAGGGGGACCCCCGTCGGGAAATGAGCAGTTCTTC; cdr3_aa: CSAGGGGPPSGNEQFF
d_call: NA; clone_size: NA; cdr3_length: 14; v_call: TRBV12-3/TRBV12-4; j_call: TRBJ2-7; cdr3_nt: TGTGCCAGCAGTACGAGGACACCGGGGGTGGAGCAGTACTTC; cdr3_aa: CASSTRTPGVEQYF
d_call: NA; clone_size: NA; cdr3_length: 16; v_call: TRBV7-2; j_call: TRBJ2-3; cdr3_nt: TGTGCCAGCAGCTTAGATACAGGACGCGGGCTGGATACGCAGTATTTT; cdr3_aa: CASSLDTGRGLDTQYF
d_call: TRBD1; clone_size: many; cdr3_length: 16; v_call: TRBV5-6; j_call: TRBJ2-2; cdr3_nt: TGTGCCAGCAGCTTTCGTAGGGACAGCCGAGGCGGGGAGCTGTTTTTT; cdr3_aa: CASSFRRDSRGGELFF
d_call: NA; clone_size: NA; cdr3_length: 12; v_call: TRBV15; j_call: TRBJ2-5; cdr3_nt: TGTGCCACCAGCAGAGTTAAGGGGGCCCAGTACTTC; cdr3_aa: CATSRVKGAQYF
d_call: TRBD2; clone_size: many; cdr3_length: 13; v_call: TRBV20-1; j_call: TRBJ2-5; cdr3_nt: TGCGTACGACTAGCGGGGGACCAAGAGACCCAGTACTTC; cdr3_aa: CVRLAGDQETQYF
d_call: NA; clone_size: few; cdr3_length: 14; v_call: TRBV4-3; j_call: TRBJ2-3; cdr3_nt: TGCGCCAGCAGCCAGGGGGCTAGCACAGATACGCAGTATTTT; cdr3_aa: CASSQGASTDTQYF
d_call: NA; clone_size: many; cdr3_length: 16; v_call: TRBV5-1; j_call: TRBJ2-3; cdr3_nt: TGCGCCAGCAGCGACCAGGGAGTTGGGTCCGCAGATACGCAGTATTTT; cdr3_aa: CASSDQGVGSADTQYF
d_call: NA; clone_size: few; cdr3_length: 14; v_call: TRBV5-6; j_call: TRBJ1-5; cdr3_nt: TGTGCCAGCACCCGGCGGGATAGCAATCAGCCCCAGCATTTT; cdr3_aa: CASTRRDSNQPQHF
d_call: TRBD1; clone_size: few; cdr3_length: 14; v_call: TRBV2; j_call: TRBJ2-1; cdr3_nt: TGTGCCAGCAGAGCCGGGACAGGGGCCGGGGGGCAGTTCTTC; cdr3_aa: CASRAGTGAGGQFF
d_call: NA; clone_size: few; cdr3_length: 15; v_call: TRBV7-2; j_call: TRBJ1-5; cdr3_nt: TGTGCCAGCAGCTTAGAATTGAGGGTTAATCAGCCCCAGCATTTT; cdr3_aa: CASSLELRVNQPQHF
d_call: NA; clone_size: many; cdr3_length: 15; v_call: TRBV28; j_call: TRBJ2-4; cdr3_nt: TGTGCCAGCTCCCCCACAGGACTAGCCAAAAACATTCAGTACTTC; cdr3_aa: CASSPTGLAKNIQYF
d_call: TRBD1; clone_size: many; cdr3_length: 14; v_call: TRBV15; j_call: TRBJ2-7; cdr3_nt: TGTGCCACCAGCAGAGGGGACAGTTCCTACGAGCAGTACTTC; cdr3_aa: CATSRGDSSYEQYF
d_call: NA; clone_size: many; cdr3_length: 12; v_call: TRBV20-1; j_call: TRBJ2-7; cdr3_nt: TGCAGTGCTCACTATTCTCTCTACGAGCAGTACTTC; cdr3_aa: CSAHYSLYEQYF
d_call: NA; clone_size: once; cdr3_length: 13; v_call: TRBV2; j_call: TRBJ1-1; cdr3_nt: TGTGCCAGCAGTGAGAGGAGGTACACTGAAGCTTTCTTT; cdr3_aa: CASSERRYTEAFF
d_call: NA; clone_size: many; cdr3_length: 13; v_call: TRBV7-2; j_call: TRBJ2-5; cdr3_nt: TGTGCCAGCAGCTTAGGGGGGGCGAAGACCCAGTACTTC; cdr3_aa: CASSLGGAKTQYF
d_call: NA; clone_size: many; cdr3_length: 12; v_call: TRBV18; j_call: TRBJ2-5; cdr3_nt: TGTGCCAGCTGTGACTTTCAAGAGACCCAGTACTTC; cdr3_aa: CASCDFQETQYF
d_call: NA; clone_size: NA; cdr3_length: 12; v_call: TRBV12-3/TRBV12-4; j_call: TRBJ1-1; cdr3_nt: TGTGCCAGCAGTTTGGCTGACACTGAAGCTTTCTTT; cdr3_aa: CASSLADTEAFF
d_call: TRBD1; clone_size: many; cdr3_length: 18; v_call: TRBV11-3; j_call: TRBJ2-1; cdr3_nt: TGTGCCAGCAGCTTAGAACAGGGGGGCTCGAGCTCCTACAATGAGCAGTTCTTC; cdr3_aa: CASSLEQGGSSSYNEQFF
d_call: NA; clone_size: NA; cdr3_length: 11; v_call: TRBV2; j_call: TRBJ1-2; cdr3_nt: TGTGCCAGCGGAAGGGTCGTTGGCTACACCTTC; cdr3_aa: CASGRVVGYTF
d_call: NA; clone_size: many; cdr3_length: 13; v_call: TRBV29-1; j_call: TRBJ2-5; cdr3_nt: TGCAGCGTTGATTTTCCAGCAGGCGAGACCCAGTACTTC; cdr3_aa: CSVDFPAGETQYF
d_call: NA; clone_size: NA; cdr3_length: 16; v_call: TRBV4-2; j_call: TRBJ1-5; cdr3_nt: TGTGCCAGCAGCCAAGAATGGGGCAGGGCCGATCAGCCCCAGCATTTT; cdr3_aa: CASSQEWGRADQPQHF
d_call: NA; clone_size: many; cdr3_length: 16; v_call: TRBV12-3/TRBV12-4; j_call: TRBJ2-2; cdr3_nt: TGTGCCAGCAGTTTACGGCAGGTTCGGAACACCGGGGAGCTGTTTTTT; cdr3_aa: CASSLRQVRNTGELFF
d_call: NA; clone_size: many; cdr3_length: 15; v_call: TRBV7-9; j_call: TRBJ2-7; cdr3_nt: TGTGCCAGCAGCTTATTCGGCCTCCGGAGGCACGAGCAGTACTTC; cdr3_aa: CASSLFGLRRHEQYF
d_call: NA; clone_size: few; cdr3_length: 13; v_call: TRBV12-3/TRBV12-4; j_call: TRBJ2-3; cdr3_nt: TGTGCCAGCAGTTTAAGACCACAAGTTACGCAGTATTTT; cdr3_aa: CASSLRPQVTQYF
d_call: NA; clone_size: few; cdr3_length: 13; v_call: TRBV19; j_call: TRBJ1-1; cdr3_nt: TGTGCCAGTATAAAGGCCCTGAACACTGAAGCTTTCTTT; cdr3_aa: CASIKALNTEAFF
d_call: TRBD2; clone_size: many; cdr3_length: 15; v_call: TRBV7-2; j_call: TRBJ2-5; cdr3_nt: TGTGCCAGCAGCTTAGGGCTAGCGGGGGTGGAGACCCAGTACTTC; cdr3_aa: CASSLGLAGVETQYF
d_call: TRBD2; clone_size: few; cdr3_length: 15; v_call: TRBV29-1; j_call: TRBJ2-7; cdr3_nt: TGCAGCGTTGCGCGCCGAGCGGGGGGATCCTACGAGCAGTACTTC; cdr3_aa: CSVARRAGGSYEQYF